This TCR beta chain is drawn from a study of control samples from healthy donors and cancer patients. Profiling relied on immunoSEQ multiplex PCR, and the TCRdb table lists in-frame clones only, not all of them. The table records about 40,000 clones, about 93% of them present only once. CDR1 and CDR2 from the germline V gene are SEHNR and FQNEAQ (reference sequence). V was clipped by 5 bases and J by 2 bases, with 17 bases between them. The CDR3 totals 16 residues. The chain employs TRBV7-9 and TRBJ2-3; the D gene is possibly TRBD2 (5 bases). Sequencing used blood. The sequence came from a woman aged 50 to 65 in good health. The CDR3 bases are TGTGCCAGCAGCCCCGGGATCGGGTCATACACAGATACGCAGTATTTT. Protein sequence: CASSPGIGSYTDTQYF.